This T cell receptor beta chain was sequenced for a study of T-cell memory formation after mild COVID-19. The study, taken as a whole, reports: Pre-infection memory contained some responding clones, which suggested that cross-reactive memory had joined.

Via MiXCR, TCRdb re-called the 5' RACE reads, giving one row per CDR3 protein. This sample has 350,000 or so distinct CDR3 sequences, with 20% to 25% found just once. The CDR3 consists of 11 residues. Looked up from germline, CDR1 is DFQATT and CDR2 is SNEGSKA (reference sequence). V lost 8 bases, J lost 8 bases, and 13 bases lay in between. As concerns this clonotype: Its antigen is not identified.

This receptor was obtained from a man aged 18 to 30 who had mild COVID-19 (a few samples of this study predate the infection). Cell type and time point are not known. The chain employs TRBV20-1 and TRBJ2-1; D possibly corresponds to TRBD2 (5 bases). The sequenced sample was PBMCs or a T cell subset sorted from them (not recorded which). Here the CDR3 DNA reads TGCAGTACACGTCGGGGTTATGAGCAGTTCTTC. Residues: CSTRRGYEQFF.